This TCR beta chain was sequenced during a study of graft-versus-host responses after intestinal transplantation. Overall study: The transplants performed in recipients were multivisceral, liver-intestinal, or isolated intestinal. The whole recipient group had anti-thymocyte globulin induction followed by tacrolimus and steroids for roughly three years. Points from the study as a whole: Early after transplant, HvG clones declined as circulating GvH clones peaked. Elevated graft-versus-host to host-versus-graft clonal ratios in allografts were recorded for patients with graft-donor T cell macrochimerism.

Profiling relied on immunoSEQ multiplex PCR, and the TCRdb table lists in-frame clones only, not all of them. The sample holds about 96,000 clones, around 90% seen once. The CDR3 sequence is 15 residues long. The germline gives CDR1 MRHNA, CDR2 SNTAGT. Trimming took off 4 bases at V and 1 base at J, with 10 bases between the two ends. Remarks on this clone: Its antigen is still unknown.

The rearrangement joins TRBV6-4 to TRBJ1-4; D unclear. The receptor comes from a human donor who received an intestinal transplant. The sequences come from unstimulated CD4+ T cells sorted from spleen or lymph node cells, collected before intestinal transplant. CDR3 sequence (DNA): TGTGCCAGCAGTGCCTTCCCGGGAACTAATGAAAAACTGTTTTTT. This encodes CASSAFPGTNEKLFF.